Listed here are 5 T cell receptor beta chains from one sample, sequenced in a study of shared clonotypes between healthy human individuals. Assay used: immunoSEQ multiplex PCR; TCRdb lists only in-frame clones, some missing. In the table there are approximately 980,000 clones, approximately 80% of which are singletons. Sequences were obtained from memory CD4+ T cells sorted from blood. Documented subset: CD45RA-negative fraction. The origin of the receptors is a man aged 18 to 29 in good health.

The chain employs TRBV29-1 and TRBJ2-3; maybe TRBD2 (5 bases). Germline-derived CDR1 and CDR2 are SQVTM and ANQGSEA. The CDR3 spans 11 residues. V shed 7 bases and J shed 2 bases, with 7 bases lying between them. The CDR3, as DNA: TGCAGCGGGAGGAACACAGATACGCAGTATTTT. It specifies CSGRNTDTQYF.

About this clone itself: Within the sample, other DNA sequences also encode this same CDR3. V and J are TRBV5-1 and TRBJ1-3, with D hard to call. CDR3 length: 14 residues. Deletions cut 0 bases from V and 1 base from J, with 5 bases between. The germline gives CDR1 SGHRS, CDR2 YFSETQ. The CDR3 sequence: CASSLGQSGNTIYF. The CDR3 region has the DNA TGCGCCAGCAGCTTGGGACAATCTGGAAACACCATATATTTT.

CDR3 residues: CASSLFGGISEQYF. CDR3 nucleotide sequence: TGTGCCAGCAGTTTATTCGGGGGGATCTCCGAGCAGTACTTC. V usage is TRBV28 and J usage is TRBJ2-7; 7 bases match TRBD2. V was clipped by 1 base and J by 6 bases; unmatched bases: 6. The CDR3 runs to 14 residues. Per the germline V gene, CDR1 is MDHEN and CDR2 is SYDVKM.

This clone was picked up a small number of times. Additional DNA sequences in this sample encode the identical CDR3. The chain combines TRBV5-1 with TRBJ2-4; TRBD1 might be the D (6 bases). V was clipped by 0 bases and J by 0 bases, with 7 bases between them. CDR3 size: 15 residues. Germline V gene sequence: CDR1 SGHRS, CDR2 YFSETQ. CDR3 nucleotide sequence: TGCGCCAGCAGCTTGGGGGACATAGCCAAAAACATTCAGTACTTC. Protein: CASSLGDIAKNIQYF.

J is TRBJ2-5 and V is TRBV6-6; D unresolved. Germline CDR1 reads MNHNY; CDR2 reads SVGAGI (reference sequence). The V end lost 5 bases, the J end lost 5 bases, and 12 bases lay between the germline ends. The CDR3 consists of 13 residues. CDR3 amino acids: CASSRSFGETQYF. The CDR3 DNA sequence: TGTGCCAGCAGTAGAAGTTTTGGGGAGACCCAGTACTTC.